The clone carrying this T cell receptor (beta chain) has just a few counts. The data were obtained in a study of T cell repertoires in cytomegalovirus infection. From the reads, TCRdb called clonotypes with MiXCR, one entry per CDR3 protein. The top ten clones hold approximately 8.2% of a sample with about 680,000 distinct CDR3 sequences, roughly 26% of them seen once. Sample: CD8+ T cells from PBMCs. The clonotype comes from a human donor in good health (CMV status not recorded). Some clones in this sample may be carry-over from other donors' samples.

The CDR3 is CASSYSLAGGRDNEQFF. In DNA, the CDR3 is TGTGCCAGCAGTTACTCCCTAGCGGGGGGGCGGGACAATGAGCAGTTCTTC. V usage is TRBV6-6 and J usage is TRBJ2-1; 12 nucleotides align to TRBD2. The trim removed 0 bases at V and 5 bases at J, leaving 5 bases unmatched. Germline loops: CDR1 MNHNY, CDR2 SVGAGI (reference sequence). The CDR3 extends over 17 amino acids.